This T cell receptor (beta chain) was found in a study of shared T cell receptors in the human thymus. Sequenced by immunoSEQ multiplex PCR; TCRdb stores in-frame clones only, minus some. The sample lists some 700,000 clones; around 85% were seen once. CDR3 length: 13 amino acids. The sample was also reused in another study, on human thymus T cells. From that second work: Among the donors, all were healthy Finnish infants having corrective surgery for congenital heart defects. From resections taken during corrective heart surgery, the thymus tissue was obtained. The authors found apparently biased V and J gene usage in thymic and blood repertoires. Related research examined unrelated individuals and reported that their thymic repertoires overlapped highly.

This receptor was obtained from a girl under three years old with a congenital heart defect. This chain connects TRBV5-3 to TRBJ2-5; D remains ambiguous. The J call may be in error: the DNA end matches TRBJ2-7 better. TRBV5-3 is an ORF, and what it does is uncertain. The sequenced sample consisted of thymocytes. CDR3 DNA sequence: TGTGCCAAGAAGAGAGGAAAAACCTACGAGCAGTACTTC. This codes for CAKKRGKTYEQYF.